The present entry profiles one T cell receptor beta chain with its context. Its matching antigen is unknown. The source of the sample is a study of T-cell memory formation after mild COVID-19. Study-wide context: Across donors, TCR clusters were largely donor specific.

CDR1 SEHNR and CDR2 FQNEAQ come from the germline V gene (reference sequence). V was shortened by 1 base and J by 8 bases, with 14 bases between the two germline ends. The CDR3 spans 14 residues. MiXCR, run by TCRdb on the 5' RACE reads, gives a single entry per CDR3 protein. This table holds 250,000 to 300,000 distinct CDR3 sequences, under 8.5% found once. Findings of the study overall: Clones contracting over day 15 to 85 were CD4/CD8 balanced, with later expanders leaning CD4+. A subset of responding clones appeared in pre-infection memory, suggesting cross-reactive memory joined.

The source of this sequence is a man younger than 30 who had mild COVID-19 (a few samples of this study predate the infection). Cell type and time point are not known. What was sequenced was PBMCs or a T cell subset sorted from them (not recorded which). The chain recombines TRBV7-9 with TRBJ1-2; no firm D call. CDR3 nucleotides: TGTGCCAGCAGCTTAGTGGGTCGAAAGAAGGGCTACACCTTC. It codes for CASSLVGRKKGYTF.